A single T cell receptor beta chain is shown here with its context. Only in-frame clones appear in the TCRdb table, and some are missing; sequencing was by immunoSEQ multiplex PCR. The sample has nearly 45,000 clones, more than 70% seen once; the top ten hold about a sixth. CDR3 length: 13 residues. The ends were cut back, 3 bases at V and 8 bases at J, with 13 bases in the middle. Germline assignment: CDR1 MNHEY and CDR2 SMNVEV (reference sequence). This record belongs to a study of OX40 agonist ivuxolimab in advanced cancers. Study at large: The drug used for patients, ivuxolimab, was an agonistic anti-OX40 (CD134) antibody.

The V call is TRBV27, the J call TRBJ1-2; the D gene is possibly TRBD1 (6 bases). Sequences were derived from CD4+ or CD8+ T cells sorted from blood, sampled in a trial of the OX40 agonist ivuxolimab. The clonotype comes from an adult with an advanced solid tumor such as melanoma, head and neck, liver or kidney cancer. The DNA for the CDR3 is TGTGCCAGCAGTTTTGATTCAGGGGACGGCTACACCTTC. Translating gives CASSFDSGDGYTF.